One sample yielded the 5 T cell receptor beta chains listed below, sequenced in a study of Graves' ophthalmopathy and Graves' hyperthyroidism. TCR beta CDR3 regions were amplified from RNA transcripts. HTBI primers primed a first-round RT-PCR, and a second-round multiplex PCR followed. TCRdb processed the multiplex PCR reads anew with MiXCR; each CDR3 protein has one entry. The sample lists 500,000 to 700,000 distinct CDR3 sequences; 39% were seen once. The sequencing sample was made of peripheral blood or thyroid tissue (not recorded which). All receptors come from an adult man with Graves' hyperthyroidism.

The chain employs TRBV6-6 and TRBJ2-2; D uncertain. V lost 5 bases and J 6 bases, leaving 13 bases between the germline ends. In germline, CDR1 is MNHNY, CDR2 SVGAGI (reference sequence). The CDR3 runs to 14 residues. The CDR3 sequence: CASSEASRSGELFF. CDR3 DNA: TGTGCCAGCAGTGAAGCATCACGCTCCGGGGAGCTGTTTTTT.

CDR3 sequence (DNA): TGTGCCAGCAGCGTTTCAGGGATGCGGGGCCACAATGAGCAGTTCTTC. Translation: CASSVSGMRGHNEQFF. This sequence joins TRBV25-1 and TRBJ2-7, with D perhaps TRBD2 (6 bases). The J call may be wrong; the DNA end is better matched by TRBJ2-1. The CDR3 consists of 16 residues. Germline CDR1 is MGHDK and CDR2 is SYGVNS.

V and J are TRBV30 and TRBJ1-3, with a weak D call TRBD1 (5 bases). Germline V gene data show CDR1 as GTSNPN and CDR2 as SVGIG (reference sequence). The CDR3 has 14 amino acids. Trimming shortened V by 4 bases and J by 2 bases, and 12 bases separated the two germline ends. The CDR3 loop reads CAWTHGGTGNTIYF. CDR3 bases: TGTGCCTGGACCCACGGGGGGACTGGAAACACCATATATTTT.

This clonotype was seen repeatedly, ten times or more. CDR3 amino acids: CASSTGQGALYEQYF. The CDR3 DNA reads TGTGCCAGCAGCACGGGACAGGGGGCTTTATACGAGCAGTACTTC. The V call is TRBV6-5, the J call TRBJ2-7; 12 bases fit TRBD1. The CDR3 totals 15 residues. With V trimmed by 6 bases and J by 4 bases, 7 bases remained unmatched. Germline lookup yields CDR1 MNHEY and CDR2 SVGAGI.

This clonotype has just a few counts. V usage is TRBV12-3 or TRBV12-4 and J usage is TRBJ2-7; D is unresolved. The J call may be faulty, since TRBJ2-1 better matches the DNA end. This CDR3 spans 11 amino acids. CDR3 amino acids: CASSPADEQFF. The DNA for the CDR3 is TGTGCCAGCAGCCCTGCCGATGAGCAGTTCTTC.